This TCR beta chain comes out of a study of identical twins. TCRdb used MiXCR to reprocess the 5' RACE reads, holding one entry per CDR3 protein. The sample holds 250,000 or so distinct CDR3 sequences; around 6.6% are singletons and the top ten take 3% to 4%. J lost 9 bases, V lost 3 bases, and 8 bases had no gene match. The CDR3 extends over 16 amino acids. Germline lookup yields CDR1 SGDLS and CDR2 YYNGEE. Another study also made use of these data, one on yellow fever vaccine responses in identical twins.

V and J are TRBV9 and TRBJ2-1; TRBD2 aligns across 14 bases. This receptor was identified in a woman aged 18-30 years in good health. Sequenced material: memory (CD45RO+) T cells sorted from blood. The CDR3 DNA is TGTGCCAGCAGCGACACCGGGACTAGCGGGAGATCTGAGCAGTTCTTC. Translating gives CASSDTGTSGRSEQFF.